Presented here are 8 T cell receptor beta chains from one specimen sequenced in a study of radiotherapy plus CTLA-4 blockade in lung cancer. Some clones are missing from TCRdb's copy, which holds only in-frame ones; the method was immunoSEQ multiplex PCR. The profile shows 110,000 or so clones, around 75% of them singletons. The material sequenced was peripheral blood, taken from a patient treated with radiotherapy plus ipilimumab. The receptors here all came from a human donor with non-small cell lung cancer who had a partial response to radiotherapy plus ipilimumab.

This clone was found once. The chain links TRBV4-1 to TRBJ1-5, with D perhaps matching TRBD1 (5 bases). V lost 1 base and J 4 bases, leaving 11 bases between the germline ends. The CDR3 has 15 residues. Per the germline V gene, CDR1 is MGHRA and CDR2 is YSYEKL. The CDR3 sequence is CASSQAAGGNQPQHF. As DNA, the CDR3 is TGCGCCAGCAGCCAAGCGGCCGGGGGGAATCAGCCCCAGCATTTT.

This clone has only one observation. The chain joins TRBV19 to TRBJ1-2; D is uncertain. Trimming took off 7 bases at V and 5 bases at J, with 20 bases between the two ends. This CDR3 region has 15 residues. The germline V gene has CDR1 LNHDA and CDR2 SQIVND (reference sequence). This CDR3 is CASTYPGSPHYGYTF. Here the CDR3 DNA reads TGTGCCAGTACCTATCCGGGGAGCCCTCATTATGGCTACACCTTC.

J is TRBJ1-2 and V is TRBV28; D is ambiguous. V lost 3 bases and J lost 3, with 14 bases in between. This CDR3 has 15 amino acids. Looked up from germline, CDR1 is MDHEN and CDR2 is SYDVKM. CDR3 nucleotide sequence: TGTGCCAGCAGTTTTCTACCCCGGGGAGACTATGGCTACACCTTC. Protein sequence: CASSFLPRGDYGYTF.

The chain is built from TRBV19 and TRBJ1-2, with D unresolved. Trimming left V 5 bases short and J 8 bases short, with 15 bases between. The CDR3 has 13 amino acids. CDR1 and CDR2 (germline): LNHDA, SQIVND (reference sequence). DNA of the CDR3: TGTGCCAGTAGTTTCAACCCGGGAGAAGGCTACACCTTC. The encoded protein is CASSFNPGEGYTF.

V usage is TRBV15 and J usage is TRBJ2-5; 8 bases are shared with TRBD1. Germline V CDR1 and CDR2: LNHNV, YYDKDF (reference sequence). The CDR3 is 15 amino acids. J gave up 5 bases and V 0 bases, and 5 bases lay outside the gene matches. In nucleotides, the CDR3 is TGTGCCACCAGCAGAGACCTGACAGGGGCGGAGACCCAGTACTTC. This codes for CATSRDLTGAETQYF.

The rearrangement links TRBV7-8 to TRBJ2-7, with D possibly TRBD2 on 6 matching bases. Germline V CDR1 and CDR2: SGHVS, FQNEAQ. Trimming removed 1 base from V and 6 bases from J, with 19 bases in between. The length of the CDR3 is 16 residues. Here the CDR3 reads CASSLVGGGMTGEQYF. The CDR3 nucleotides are TGTGCCAGCAGCTTAGTGGGAGGAGGAATGACGGGCGAGCAGTACTTC. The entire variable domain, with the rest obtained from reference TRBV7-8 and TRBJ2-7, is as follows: GAGVSQSPRYKVAKRGQDVALRCDPISGHVSLFWYQQALGQGPEFLTYFQNEAQLDKSGLPSDRFFAERPEGSVSTLKIQRTQQEDSAVYLCASSLVGGGMTGEQYFGPGTRLTVT.

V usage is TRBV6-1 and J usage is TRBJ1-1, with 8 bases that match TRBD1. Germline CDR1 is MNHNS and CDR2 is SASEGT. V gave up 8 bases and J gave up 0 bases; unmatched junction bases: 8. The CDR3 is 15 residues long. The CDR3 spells CASRRDRKMNTEAFF. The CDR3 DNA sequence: TGTGCCAGCCGCCGGGACAGGAAGATGAACACTGAAGCTTTCTTT.

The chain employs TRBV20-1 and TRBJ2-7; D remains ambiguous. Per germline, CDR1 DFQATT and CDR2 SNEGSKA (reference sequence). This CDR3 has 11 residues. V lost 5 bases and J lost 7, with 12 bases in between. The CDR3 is CSALKVQEQYF. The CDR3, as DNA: TGCAGTGCTCTGAAGGTACAGGAGCAGTACTTC.